The sequence of this T cell receptor (beta chain) was determined in a study of T cell changes during pregnancy in multiple sclerosis. V lost 2 bases and J 3 bases, leaving 11 bases between the germline ends. The CDR3 length is 15 residues. Per germline, CDR1 MNHEY and CDR2 SMNVEV (reference sequence). Here immunoSEQ multiplex PCR was the method, and the copy in TCRdb shows in-frame clones only, minus some. The data contain more than 100,000 clones, roughly 92% of them singletons. The V gene is TRBV27, the J gene TRBJ2-1; D is possibly TRBD1 (6 bases). The sample was peripheral blood, taken after pregnancy. The TCR sequence derives from a female donor with multiple sclerosis, enrolled in a pregnancy study. DNA of the CDR3: TGTGCCAGCAGTTTACGTCAGGGGATCTACAATGAGCAGTTCTTC. This codes for CASSLRQGIYNEQFF.